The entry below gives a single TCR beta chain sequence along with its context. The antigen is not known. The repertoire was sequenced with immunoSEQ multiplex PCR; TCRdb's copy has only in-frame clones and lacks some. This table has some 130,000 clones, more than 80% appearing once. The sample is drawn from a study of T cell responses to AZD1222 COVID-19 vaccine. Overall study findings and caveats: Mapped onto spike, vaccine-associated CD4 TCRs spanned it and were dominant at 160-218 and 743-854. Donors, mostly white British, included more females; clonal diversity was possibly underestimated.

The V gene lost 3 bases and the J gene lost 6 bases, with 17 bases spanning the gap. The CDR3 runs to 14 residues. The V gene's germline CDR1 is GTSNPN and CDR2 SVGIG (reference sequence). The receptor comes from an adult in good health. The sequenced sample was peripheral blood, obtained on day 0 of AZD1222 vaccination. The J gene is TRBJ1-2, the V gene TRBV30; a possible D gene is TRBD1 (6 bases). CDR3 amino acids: CAWRVWGTIDGYTF. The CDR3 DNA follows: TGTGCCTGGAGAGTTTGGGGGACAATTGATGGCTACACCTTC.